Shown below are 8 T cell receptor beta chains from a single sample sequenced in a study of CD8+ T cells in alopecia areata listed by TCRdb under 2018. Receptor libraries were prepared by the immunoSEQ multiplex PCR assay. RNA was extracted from all samples and reverse transcribed into cDNA, which served as template for TCR sequencing. What TCRdb holds here is the immuneACCESS table cut down to in-frame rearrangements. Part of the clones is not present; checked against another copy, under half of the missing clones reflect an unresolved V gene, and the others are unexplained. This sample holds fewer than 150,000 clones; 75% to 85% were observed only once. 25% of the sample is taken by the ten largest. The time point label on this specimen signifies: about 4 weeks on oral tofacitinib. Sample treatment or condition, as interpreted from the label and publication: oral pan-JAK inhibitor, 5-10 mg twice daily.

The material was CD8+ T cells sorted from blood, obtained at week 4, from a patient treated with tofacitinib. Receptor source: a human donor with alopecia areata.

The chain couples TRBV6-6 to TRBJ2-7; D may match TRBD1 or TRBD2 (5 bases each). V lost 7 bases to trimming and J lost 1 base, with 11 bases between them. The CDR3 loop spans 13 amino acids. From germline, CDR1 is MNHNY and CDR2 SVGAGI (reference sequence). As DNA, the CDR3 is TGTGCCAGCACCCCTGGGGGATCCTACGAGCAGTACTTC. This codes for CASTPGGSYEQYF.

The chain is built from TRBV29-1 and TRBJ2-1; D gene ambiguous. The V end was cut by 3 bases, the J end by 7 bases, with 16 bases between. The CDR3 extends over 14 amino acids. Germline loops: CDR1 SQVTM, CDR2 ANQGSEA. CDR3 protein: CSVEALILRNEQFF. CDR3 coding DNA: TGCAGCGTTGAGGCCTTGATCTTAAGGAATGAGCAGTTCTTC.

A single count supports this clone. V is TRBV27 and J is TRBJ2-7, with 11 bases matching TRBD1. CDR1 MNHEY and CDR2 SMNVEV come from the germline V gene (reference sequence). V was clipped by 5 bases and J by 3 bases; unmatched bases: 6. The CDR3 runs 15 residues. The CDR3 DNA is TGTGCCAGCAGTCCGCCGGGACAGGGGGTCTACGAGCAGTACTTC. Amino acid sequence: CASSPPGQGVYEQYF.

The gene calls are TRBV6-5 and TRBJ2-3; possibly TRBD2 for D (7 bases). The V and J ends lost 8 bases and 1 base respectively, with 10 bases between them. CDR1 MNHEY and CDR2 SVGAGI come from the germline V gene. This CDR3 comprises 13 residues. CDR3 protein: CASGGAGTDTQYF. In DNA form, the CDR3 reads TGTGCCAGCGGGGGGGCCGGCACAGATACGCAGTATTTT.

This clone turned up a few times. The chain employs TRBV27 and TRBJ2-1, with 8 bases identical to TRBD1. In germline, CDR1 is MNHEY, CDR2 SMNVEV (reference sequence). This CDR3 is 16 amino acids long. Trimming at V came to 5 bases and at J to 5 bases, leaving 11 bases not matched to a gene. The CDR3 is CASSKTSGTGHNEQFF. The CDR3 DNA sequence: TGTGCCAGCAGTAAAACGTCCGGGACAGGACACAATGAGCAGTTCTTC.

CDR3 loop: CASRGQGNNEQFF. CDR3 DNA: TGTGCCAGCCGGGGACAGGGGAACAATGAGCAGTTCTTC. The chain carries TRBV4-2 and TRBJ2-1; TRBD1 agrees at 10 bases. The germline gives CDR1 LGHNA, CDR2 YNFKEQ. The CDR3 runs to 13 residues. V shed 8 bases, J shed 5 bases, and the junction held 3 bases outside the gene matches.

This chain uses TRBV30 with TRBJ2-7; possibly TRBD1 for D (6 bases). The germline CDR1 and CDR2 sequences are GTSNPN and SVGIG (reference sequence). The CDR3 totals 13 residues. The V end was cut by 8 bases, the J end by 1 base, with 15 bases between. The CDR3 sequence: CAPDDRNSYEQYF. The CDR3 nucleotides read TGTGCCCCGGATGACAGGAATTCCTACGAGCAGTACTTC.

The chain couples TRBV7-8 to TRBJ2-6; 7 nucleotides agree with TRBD1. The V and J ends lost 1 base and 13 bases, in that order; junction bases with no gene match: 10. Germline CDR1 and CDR2: SGHVS and FQNEAQ. The CDR3 runs 15 residues. Here the CDR3 DNA reads TGTGCCAGCAGCTTAGGGGCAGGGGGACCTTTAGTCCTGACTTTC. This gives the protein CASSLGAGGPLVLTF.